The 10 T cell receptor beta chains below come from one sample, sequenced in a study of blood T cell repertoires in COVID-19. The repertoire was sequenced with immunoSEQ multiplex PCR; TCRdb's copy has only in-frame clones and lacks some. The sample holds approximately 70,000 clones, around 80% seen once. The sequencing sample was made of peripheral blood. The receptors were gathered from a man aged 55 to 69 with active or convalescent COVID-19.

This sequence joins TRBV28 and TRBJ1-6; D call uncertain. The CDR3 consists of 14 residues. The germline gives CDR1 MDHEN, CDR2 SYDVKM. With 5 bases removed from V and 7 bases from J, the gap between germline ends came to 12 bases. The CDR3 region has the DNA TGTGCCAGCAGTCGACTAGTCTACAATTCACCCCTCCACTTT. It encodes CASSRLVYNSPLHF.

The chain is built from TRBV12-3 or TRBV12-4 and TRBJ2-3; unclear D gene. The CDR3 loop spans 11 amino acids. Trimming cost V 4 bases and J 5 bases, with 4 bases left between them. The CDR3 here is CASSSQDTQYF. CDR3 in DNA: TGTGCCAGCAGTTCCCAAGATACGCAGTATTTT.

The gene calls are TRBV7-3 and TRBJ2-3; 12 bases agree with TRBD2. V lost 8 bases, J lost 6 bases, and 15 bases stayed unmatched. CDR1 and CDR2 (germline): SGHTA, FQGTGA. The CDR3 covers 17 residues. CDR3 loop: CASFPGPGLAGWDTQYF. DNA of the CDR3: TGTGCCAGCTTTCCAGGCCCCGGACTAGCGGGGTGGGATACGCAGTATTTT.

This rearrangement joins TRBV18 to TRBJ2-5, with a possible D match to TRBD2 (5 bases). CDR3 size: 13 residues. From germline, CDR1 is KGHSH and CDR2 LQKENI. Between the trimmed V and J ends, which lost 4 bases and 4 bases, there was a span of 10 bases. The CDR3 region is CASSRARGETQYF. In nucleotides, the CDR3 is TGTGCCAGCTCACGAGCACGGGGAGAGACCCAGTACTTC. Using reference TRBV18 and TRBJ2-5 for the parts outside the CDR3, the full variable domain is NAGVMQNPRHLVRRRGQEARLRCSPMKGHSHVYWYRQLPEEGLKFMVYLQKENIIDESGMPKERFSAEFPKEGPSILRIQQVVRGDSAAYFCASSRARGETQYFGPGTRLLVL.

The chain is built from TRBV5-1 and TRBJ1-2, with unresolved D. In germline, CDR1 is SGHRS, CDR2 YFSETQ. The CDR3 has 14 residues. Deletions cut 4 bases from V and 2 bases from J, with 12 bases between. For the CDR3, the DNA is TGCGCCAGCAGCCCCTCCCCGGGGAACTATGGCTACACCTTC. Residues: CASSPSPGNYGYTF.

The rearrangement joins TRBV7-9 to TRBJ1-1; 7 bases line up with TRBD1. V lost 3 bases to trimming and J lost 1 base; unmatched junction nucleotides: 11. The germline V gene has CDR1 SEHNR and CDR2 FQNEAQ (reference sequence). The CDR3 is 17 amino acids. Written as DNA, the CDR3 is TGTGCCAGCAGCTTTGTCCTAAGTTGGACAGGGAACACTGAAGCTTTCTTT. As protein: CASSFVLSWTGNTEAFF.

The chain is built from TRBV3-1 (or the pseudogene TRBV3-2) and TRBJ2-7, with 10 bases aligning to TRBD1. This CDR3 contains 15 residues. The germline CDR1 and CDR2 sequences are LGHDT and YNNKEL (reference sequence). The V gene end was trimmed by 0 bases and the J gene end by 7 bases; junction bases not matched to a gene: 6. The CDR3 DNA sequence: TGTGCCAGCAGCCAAGATATGGGACAGGGGCGAGAGCAGTACTTC. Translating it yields CASSQDMGQGREQYF.

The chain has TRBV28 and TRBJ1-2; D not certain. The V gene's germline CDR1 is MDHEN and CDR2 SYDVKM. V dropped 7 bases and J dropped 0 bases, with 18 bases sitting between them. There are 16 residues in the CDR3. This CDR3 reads CASITRSLSSNYGYTF. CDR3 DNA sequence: TGTGCCAGCATCACCAGGTCCCTAAGTTCTAACTATGGCTACACCTTC.

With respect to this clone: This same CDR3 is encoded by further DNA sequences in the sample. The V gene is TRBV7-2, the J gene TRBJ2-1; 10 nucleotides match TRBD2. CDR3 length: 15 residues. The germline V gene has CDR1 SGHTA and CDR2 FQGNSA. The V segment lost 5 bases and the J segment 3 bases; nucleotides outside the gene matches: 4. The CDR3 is CASSPRTSGYNEQFF. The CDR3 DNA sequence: TGTGCCAGCAGCCCACGGACTAGCGGCTACAATGAGCAGTTCTTC. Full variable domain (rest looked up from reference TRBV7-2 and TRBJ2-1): GAGVSQSPSNKVTEKGKDVELRCDPISGHTALYWYRQSLGQGLEFLIYFQGNSAPDKSGLPSDRFSAERTGGSVSTLTIQRTQQEDSAVYLCASSPRTSGYNEQFFGPGTRLTVL.

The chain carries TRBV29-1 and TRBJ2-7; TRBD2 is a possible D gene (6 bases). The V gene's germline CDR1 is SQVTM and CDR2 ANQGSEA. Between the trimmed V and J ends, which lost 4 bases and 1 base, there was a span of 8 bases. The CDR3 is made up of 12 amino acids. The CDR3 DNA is TGCAGCGTTGTCGGGAGTTCCTACGAGCAGTACTTC. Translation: CSVVGSSYEQYF.